These T cell receptor beta chains were read from a single sample in a study of blood T cell repertoires in COVID-19. Using immunoSEQ multiplex PCR, the repertoire was profiled, and TCRdb retains in-frame clones only, with some absent. The sample has about 150,000 clones; approximately 83% are singletons. The material sequenced was peripheral blood. Receptors originate from a woman aged 55-70 years with COVID-19, enrolled during active disease. CDR3s include the opening cysteine and the closing phenylalanine or tryptophan. D genes are given only for firm matches. Size is stated for part of the rows, as once, few or many counts, or as a class when the clone is expanded.

>NA|TRBV7-9|NA|TRBJ2-1
CASSPFGGHNEQFF
TGTGCCAGCAGCCCCTTCGGGGGGCACAATGAGCAGTTCTTC
>once|TRBV19|TRBD1|TRBJ2-7
CASSLGQVGEQYF
TGTGCCAGTAGTTTGGGACAGGTAGGAGAGCAGTACTTC
>NA|TRBV6-5|TRBD1|TRBJ2-7
CASSYPRQGESYEQYF
TGTGCCAGCAGTTACCCAAGACAGGGAGAATCCTACGAGCAGTACTTC
>NA|TRBV27|TRBD1|TRBJ2-2
CASSRQLGGANTGELFF
TGTGCCAGCAGCCGTCAATTAGGGGGCGCGAACACCGGGGAGCTGTTTTTT
>NA|TRBV13|NA|TRBJ1-1
CASSLGRGDEAFF
TGTGCCAGCAGCTTAGGTCGGGGTGATGAAGCTTTCTTT
>NA|TRBV28|NA|TRBJ2-1
CASSTSGDHNEQFF
TGTGCCAGCAGTACCTCGGGGGACCACAATGAGCAGTTCTTC
>NA|TRBV2|TRBD1|TRBJ2-1
CASSGRQGINEQFF
TGTGCCAGCAGTGGCCGACAGGGGATAAATGAGCAGTTCTTC
>few|TRBV7-9|NA|TRBJ1-6
CASSFPGDSPLHF
TGTGCCAGCAGCTTTCCGGGGGATTCACCCCTCCACTTT
>NA|TRBV7-2|NA|TRBJ1-2
CASTPPIFRDYGYTF
TGTGCCAGCACCCCGCCCATCTTTAGAGACTATGGCTACACCTTC
>NA|TRBV27|NA|TRBJ2-7
CASSWGGRGWGEQYF
TGTGCCAGCAGCTGGGGAGGCCGAGGTTGGGGCGAGCAGTACTTC
>once|TRBV7-9|TRBD1|TRBJ1-1
CASTGTDERAFF
TGTGCCAGCACCGGGACAGACGAACGAGCTTTCTTT
>NA|TRBV7-6|TRBD1|TRBJ2-5
CASSPPRGTGETQYF
TGTGCCAGCAGCCCACCCAGGGGGACCGGGGAGACCCAGTACTTC
>once|TRBV6-5|NA|TRBJ2-7
CAITEQGTYEQYF
TGTGCCATCACCGAACAGGGAACCTACGAGCAGTACTTC
>NA|TRBV11-2|TRBD1|TRBJ1-2
CASSLERQGARIYGYTF
TGTGCCAGCAGCTTAGAACGACAGGGGGCAAGAATCTATGGCTACACCTTC
>NA|TRBV30|NA|TRBJ2-7
CAWGASWGLGAEQYF
TGTGCCTGGGGCGCTTCCTGGGGCCTAGGGGCCGAGCAGTACTTC
>NA|TRBV5-8|NA|TRBJ2-3
CASSLRADTQYF
TGTGCCAGCAGCCTCAGGGCAGATACGCAGTATTTT
>NA|TRBV6-5|TRBD1|TRBJ1-3
CASSLQGAGGNTIYF
TGTGCCAGCAGTTTACAGGGGGCAGGCGGAAACACCATATATTTT
>NA|TRBV5-8|NA|TRBJ2-5
CASSLSLAVGETQYF
TGTGCCAGCAGCTTGTCGCTAGCCGTCGGAGAGACCCAGTACTTC
>NA|TRBV9|TRBD2|TRBJ2-2
CASSEGAGGPQAGELFF
TGTGCCAGCAGCGAGGGAGCGGGGGGGCCCCAGGCCGGGGAGCTGTTTTTT
>NA|TRBV11-1|NA|TRBJ2-7
CASSLGALSYEQYF
TGTGCCAGCAGCTTAGGCGCCTTATCCTACGAGCAGTACTTC
>NA|TRBV19|NA|TRBJ2-1
CASTAGYNEQFF
TGTGCCAGTACCGCGGGGTACAATGAGCAGTTCTTC
>NA|TRBV6-6|TRBD1|TRBJ2-7
CASSRRVGTDTYEQYF
TGTGCCAGCAGCCGGCGAGTTGGGACAGACACCTACGAGCAGTACTTC
>once|TRBV5-4|NA|TRBJ1-6
CASSLEGGDSRSPLHF
TGTGCCAGCAGCTTGGAGGGCGGGGATTCACGTTCACCCCTCCACTTT
>NA|TRBV5-1|TRBD2|TRBJ2-3
CAGRLAGDPDTQYF
TGCGCCGGAAGACTAGCGGGGGATCCAGATACGCAGTATTTT
>once|TRBV7-2|TRBD2|TRBJ2-7
CASSSQRGGSYEQYF
TGTGCCAGCAGCTCCCAGCGGGGGGGCTCCTACGAGCAGTACTTC
>NA|TRBV25-1|NA|TRBJ1-1
CASSEQGKVNTEAFF
TGTGCCAGCAGTGAACAGGGAAAGGTGAACACTGAAGCTTTCTTT
>NA|TRBV3-1/TRBV3-2|NA|TRBJ1-1
CASSLAQGRAFF
TGTGCCAGCAGCCTGGCGCAGGGTCGAGCTTTCTTT
>NA|TRBV5-6|NA|TRBJ1-1
CASSLTGRGAFF
TGTGCCAGCAGCTTAACCGGGCGAGGGGCTTTCTTT
>NA|TRBV2|TRBD1|TRBJ1-1
CASSELGQGAKNEAFF
TGTGCCAGCAGTGAACTGGGACAGGGGGCTAAAAATGAAGCTTTCTTT
>NA|TRBV18|NA|TRBJ1-2
CASSSDRSGYTF
TGTGCCAGCTCAAGCGACAGGTCTGGCTACACCTTC
>NA|TRBV4-2|TRBD1|TRBJ1-4
CASSQDGTGNEKLFF
TGTGCCAGCAGCCAAGATGGGACAGGGAATGAAAAACTGTTTTTT
>NA|TRBV5-1|NA|TRBJ2-6
CASSLRGPGANVLTF
TGCGCCAGCAGCCTCAGGGGTCCTGGGGCCAACGTCCTGACTTTC
>NA|TRBV18|NA|TRBJ2-1
CASSPPSISHEQFF
TGTGCCAGCTCACCACCCTCAATTAGTCATGAGCAGTTCTTC
>NA|TRBV7-9|TRBD2|TRBJ2-3
CASSFGTSGVSTDTQYF
TGTGCCAGCAGCTTCGGGACTAGCGGAGTTAGCACAGATACGCAGTATTTT
>NA|TRBV5-1|NA|TRBJ2-1
CASSLGEAPSYNEQFF
TGCGCCAGCAGCTTAGGAGAGGCACCCTCCTACAATGAGCAGTTCTTC
>NA|TRBV5-4|TRBD2|TRBJ2-5
CASSLVAGGLETQYF
TGTGCCAGCAGCTTGGTAGCGGGGGGGCTGGAGACCCAGTACTTC
>NA|TRBV7-3|TRBD1|TRBJ1-2
CASSPGTGGAGYGYTF
TGTGCCAGCAGCCCCGGGACAGGGGGCGCAGGCTATGGCTACACCTTC
>few|TRBV7-2|NA|TRBJ1-1
CASSLVPQGRITEAFF
TGTGCCAGCAGCTTAGTCCCCCAGGGTCGGATCACTGAAGCTTTCTTT
>once|TRBV3-1/TRBV3-2|TRBD1|TRBJ1-1
CASSTLGQGTNTEAFF
TGTGCCAGCAGCACTTTAGGACAGGGAACGAACACTGAAGCTTTCTTT
>NA|TRBV11-3|NA|TRBJ1-3
CASSPGASSGNTIYF
TGTGCCAGCAGCCCTGGAGCGAGCTCTGGAAACACCATATATTTT
>NA|TRBV6-1|TRBD1|TRBJ1-2
CASSEAGDRAYGYTF
TGTGCCAGCAGTGAAGCGGGGGACAGGGCCTATGGCTACACCTTC